Shown below are 21 T cell receptor beta chains from a single sample sequenced in a study of blood T cell repertoires in COVID-19. Profiled with immunoSEQ multiplex PCR; TCRdb holds only in-frame clones, not every one. Of roughly 460,000 clones listed, approximately 90% are singletons. The specimen was peripheral blood. These receptor sequences come from a man aged 18 to 29 with COVID-19, enrolled during active disease.

The chain links TRBV19 to TRBJ2-5, with 13 nucleotides matching TRBD2. Trimming removed 8 bases from V and 2 bases from J; junction bases left unmatched: 5. The CDR3 totals 15 residues. CDR1 is LNHDA and CDR2 is SQIVND in the germline V gene (reference sequence). The CDR3 DNA follows: TGTGCCAGTGGGGGACTAGCGGGACCACAAGAGACCCAGTACTTC. Encoded protein: CASGGLAGPQETQYF.

V usage is TRBV15 and J usage is TRBJ2-3, with D possibly TRBD2 on 7 matching bases. V was shortened by 5 bases and J by 0 bases, with 12 bases between the two germline ends. There are 15 residues in the CDR3. Germline assignment: CDR1 LNHNV and CDR2 YYDKDF (reference sequence). The CDR3 protein is CATSQAGQSTDTQYF. CDR3 DNA: TGTGCCACCAGCCAAGCGGGACAAAGCACAGATACGCAGTATTTT.

The chain recombines TRBV6-1 with TRBJ2-1; D may be TRBD2 (5 bases). The CDR3 consists of 15 residues. Between the trimmed V and J ends, which lost 0 bases and 0 bases, there was a span of 6 bases. CDR1 MNHNS and CDR2 SASEGT come from the germline V gene. The CDR3 loop is CASSEAAGSYNEQFF. The CDR3 nucleotides are TGTGCCAGCAGTGAAGCTGCGGGCTCCTACAATGAGCAGTTCTTC.

This rearrangement joins TRBV5-1 to TRBJ2-4; 9 bases fit TRBD1. In germline, CDR1 is SGHRS, CDR2 YFSETQ. The CDR3 has 15 residues. V was clipped by 0 bases and J by 6 bases; unmatched bases: 4. CDR3 residues: CASSLGQGVRNIQYF. In DNA, the CDR3 is TGCGCCAGCAGCTTGGGACAGGGGGTGAGAAACATTCAGTACTTC. The whole variable domain, filled in from reference TRBV5-1 and TRBJ2-4, reads KAGVTQTPRYLIKTRGQQVTLSCSPISGHRSVSWYQQTPGQGLQFLFEYFSETQRNKGNFPGRFSGRQFSNSRSEMNVSTLELGDSALYLCASSLGQGVRNIQYFGAGTRLSVL.

The gene calls are TRBV25-1 and TRBJ2-1, with D possibly TRBD2 on 5 matching bases. Germline lookup yields CDR1 MGHDK and CDR2 SYGVNS. The V gene lost 4 bases and the J gene lost 2 bases, with 9 bases spanning the gap. The CDR3 contains 14 residues. For the CDR3, the DNA is TGTGCCAGCAGTGTGGCGGGCCCCTACAATGAGCAGTTCTTC. Its protein product is CASSVAGPYNEQFF.

The gene calls are TRBV29-1 and TRBJ1-1; D gene uncertain. The CDR3 totals 11 residues. V shed 5 bases and J shed 1 base, with 5 bases lying between them. Germline lookup yields CDR1 SQVTM and CDR2 ANQGSEA. As DNA, the CDR3 is TGCAGCGTTTTCAGGAACACTGAAGCTTTCTTT. Translation gives CSVFRNTEAFF. Looking up the rest from reference TRBV29-1 and TRBJ1-1 gives the full variable domain: SAVISQKPSRDICQRGTSLTIQCQVDSQVTMMFWYRQQPGQSLTLIATANQGSEATYESGFVIDKFPISRPNLTFSTLTVSNMSPEDSSIYLCSVFRNTEAFFGQGTRLTVV.

The CDR3 DNA reads TGTGCCAGCAGTTCCATCCTGACAGGGGGCCAAGAGACCCAGTACTTC. Translating it yields CASSSILTGGQETQYF. The chain is built from TRBV6-6 and TRBJ2-5; the match to TRBD1 covers 9 bases. The V segment lost 4 bases and the J segment 1 base; nucleotides outside the gene matches: 7. This CDR3 region has 16 residues. Germline assignment: CDR1 MNHNY and CDR2 SVGAGI (reference sequence).

In DNA, the CDR3 is TGTGCCAGTAGTAGGGACAGGGTTGGCGGCTACACCTTC. Its protein product is CASSRDRVGGYTF. The chain combines TRBV19 with TRBJ1-2; 9 nucleotides line up with TRBD1. From germline, CDR1 is LNHDA and CDR2 SQIVND (reference sequence). The CDR3 extends over 13 amino acids. Unmatched junction bases numbered 5, after V lost 4 bases and J lost 8 bases.

This clone occurred once. The chain has TRBV28 and TRBJ1-1; possible D gene TRBD1, 5 bases. Germline-derived CDR1 and CDR2 are MDHEN and SYDVKM. The germline V and J ends were trimmed by 8 bases and 0 bases, with 10 bases remaining between them. The CDR3 totals 13 residues. CDR3 sequence (DNA): TGTGCCAGCTCCGACAGCATGAACACTGAAGCTTTCTTT. It encodes CASSDSMNTEAFF.

This clone was recorded only once. This chain links TRBV5-1 with TRBJ1-2; D remains unclear. The CDR3 has 13 amino acids. Germline CDR1 is SGHRS and CDR2 is YFSETQ. The germline V and J ends were trimmed by 4 bases and 4 bases, with 11 bases remaining between them. The CDR3 DNA sequence: TGCGCCAGCAGCCCCGGAGTTCGCTATGGCTACACCTTC. This codes for CASSPGVRYGYTF.

This rearrangement joins TRBV6-5 to TRBJ2-2; no reliable D call. The CDR3 is 13 residues long. Looked up from germline, CDR1 is MNHEY and CDR2 is SVGAGI. V was pared by 8 bases and J by 6 bases, with 13 bases between. The CDR3 nucleotides read TGTGCCAGCGCCTATTTTGTTGCCGGGGAGCTGTTTTTT. Translated: CASAYFVAGELFF.

This chain connects TRBV19 to TRBJ2-4, with 7 nucleotides matching TRBD1. Trimming at V came to 4 bases and at J to 5 bases, leaving 5 bases not matched to a gene. Germline V lookup: CDR1 LNHDA, CDR2 SQIVND (reference sequence). This CDR3 is 14 amino acids long. DNA for the CDR3: TGTGCCAGTAGTAGCTACAGGGGTGAAAACATTCAGTACTTC. This encodes CASSSYRGENIQYF.

This clone showed up just once. The chain joins TRBV11-2 to TRBJ1-2, with no clear D. The V end was cut by 1 base, the J end by 7 bases, with 13 bases between. CDR1 is SGHAT, CDR2 FQNNGV, per germline. The CDR3 covers 14 residues. This CDR3 reads CASSLGPGLGGYTF. The DNA for the CDR3 is TGTGCCAGCAGCTTAGGTCCGGGTCTAGGTGGCTACACCTTC.

V usage is TRBV18 and J usage is TRBJ1-5; 9 bases are a match to TRBD1. This CDR3 region has 16 residues. V lost 4 bases and J lost 5; bases outside the gene matches: 9. Germline CDR1 and CDR2: KGHSH and LQKENI. The CDR3 reads CASSQYTGGADQPQHF. DNA for the CDR3: TGTGCCAGCTCACAATATACAGGGGGCGCAGATCAGCCCCAGCATTTT.

V usage is TRBV3-1 (or the pseudogene TRBV3-2) and J usage is TRBJ2-7; D might be TRBD1 (6 bases). The CDR3 contains 13 residues. V was cut by 5 bases and J by 1 base, with 9 bases left in between. Per the germline V gene, CDR1 is LGHDT and CDR2 is YNNKEL (reference sequence). The CDR3 region is CASSYDRSYEQYF. The CDR3 nucleotides are TGTGCCAGCAGCTATGACAGGTCCTACGAGCAGTACTTC.

For this clone: Within the sample, other DNA sequences also encode this same CDR3. This chain connects TRBV2 to TRBJ1-4, with D possibly TRBD1 on 6 matching bases. The germline CDR1 and CDR2 sequences are SNHLY and FYNNEI. The CDR3 is made up of 14 amino acids. Trimming pared 5 bases from V and 5 bases from J, leaving 12 bases between. The CDR3 sequence is CASSRQGINEKLFF. Written as DNA, the CDR3 is TGTGCCAGCAGTCGGCAGGGGATAAATGAAAAACTGTTTTTT.

This sequence joins TRBV9 and TRBJ1-6, with D perhaps matching TRBD1 (5 bases). CDR3 length: 15 amino acids. Per germline, CDR1 SGDLS and CDR2 YYNGEE. V lost 3 bases and J 5 bases, leaving 12 bases between the germline ends. CDR3 nucleotides: TGTGCCAGCAGCGGCAGGGAGGAGAATAATTCACCCCTCCACTTT. This sequence encodes CASSGREENNSPLHF. The variable domain in full, completed from reference TRBV9 and TRBJ1-6, reads DSGVTQTPKHLITATGQRVTLRCSPRSGDLSVYWYQQSLDQGLQFLIQYYNGEERAKGNILERFSAQQFPDLHSELNLSSLELGDSALYFCASSGREENNSPLHFGNGTRLTVT.

The gene calls are TRBV7-2 and TRBJ2-5; D unclear. The germline V and J ends were trimmed by 5 bases and 5 bases, with 9 bases remaining between them. Germline loops: CDR1 SGHTA, CDR2 FQGNSA. The CDR3 contains 12 residues. In DNA, the CDR3 is TGTGCCAGCAGCCCCTTCGGGGAGACCCAGTACTTC. Its translation: CASSPFGETQYF.

This rearrangement joins TRBV3-1 (or the pseudogene TRBV3-2) to TRBJ1-1; D is perhaps TRBD1 (5 bases). Trimming left V 0 bases short and J 3 bases short, with 14 bases between. Germline V gene data show CDR1 as LGHDT and CDR2 as YNNKEL (reference sequence). The CDR3 totals 16 residues. CDR3 in amino acids: CASSQDQRGLDTEAFF. The DNA for the CDR3 is TGTGCCAGCAGCCAAGATCAGAGGGGACTGGACACTGAAGCTTTCTTT.

This clone has a handful of counts. This rearrangement joins TRBV18 to TRBJ1-3, with D tentatively TRBD1 (5 bases). The germline gives CDR1 KGHSH, CDR2 LQKENI. V was cut by 3 bases and J by 4 bases, with 16 bases left in between. The CDR3 runs to 16 residues. CDR3 DNA: TGTGCCAGCTCACCGGCCGTGGCAGGGCCGGGAAACACCATATATTTT. Its translation: CASSPAVAGPGNTIYF.

In nucleotides, the CDR3 is TGTGCCAGCACCCCTCTGACAGGGAAAGGGGCTGGGGCCAACGTCCTGACTTTC. Amino acid sequence: CASTPLTGKGAGANVLTF. This chain joins TRBV5-5 and TRBJ2-6; 7 bases are shared with TRBD1. The CDR3 totals 18 residues. Trimming removed 6 bases from V and 2 bases from J; junction bases left unmatched: 14. In germline, CDR1 is SGHKS, CDR2 YYEKEE (reference sequence).